The 20 T cell receptor beta chains below come from one sample, sequenced in a study of CD8+ T cells in alopecia areata. Reverse transcribed after extraction, RNA yielded cDNA as the sequencing template. Some clones are missing from TCRdb's copy, which holds only in-frame ones; the method was immunoSEQ multiplex PCR. This record lists about 8,700 clones, none seen once only, and the top ten clones contain approximately 18%. Cutaneous lymph node cells were pooled, and they were sorted using CD4, CD8alpha, NKG2D, NKG2ACE and other markers. Sequencing was done on a sample of CD8+ T cells sorted from a lymph node. These receptors were taken from a C3H/HeJ mouse with alopecia areata. The strain is characterized by the MHC haplotype H2-k.

This clone came up many times. Mouse germline and gene names are used. The read terminates 4 residues ahead of where the CDR3 ends, so the germline J gene completes it. The V and J genes are TRBV19 and TRBJ2-4; 9 bases match TRBD2. V was clipped by 2 bases and J by 1 base; unmatched bases: 2. Per germline, CDR1 FNHDT and CDR2 SITEND (reference sequence). The CDR3 extends over 15 amino acids. CDR3 DNA (partial): TGTGCCAGCAGTATGTGGGGGGGCGGTCAAAAC. Amino acids: CASSMWGGGQN. The full CDR3 is CASSMWGGGQNTLYF. The full variable domain, its missing parts supplied by reference TRBV19 and TRBJ2-4, is GGIITQTPKFLIGQEGQKLTLKCQQNFNHDTMYWYRQDSGKGLRLIYYSITENDLQKGDLSEGYDASREKKSSFSLTVTSAQKNEMAVFLCASSMWGGGQNTLYFGAGTRLSVL.

This clone appeared many times. Mouse names are used for the genes. With the read ending 4 residues before the CDR3 end, the germline J gene is used to fill in that end. The gene calls are TRBV19 and TRBJ2-1; 10 bases are shared with TRBD2. The V gene end was trimmed by 5 bases and the J gene end by 1 base; junction bases not matched to a gene: 0. This CDR3 contains 14 residues. Germline V gene lookup returns CDR1 FNHDT and CDR2 SITEND (reference sequence). CDR3 DNA (partial): TGTGCCAGCAGGACTGGGGGGAACTATGCT. Its translation is CASRTGGNYA. The entire CDR3 is CASRTGGNYAEQFF.

This clone was observed many times. Gene names refer to mouse genes. Coverage ceases 4 residues before the CDR3 finishes, and the germline J gene fills in the end. The V call is TRBV13-3, the J call TRBJ1-1, with D perhaps TRBD1 (6 bases). Germline CDR1 NNHDY, CDR2 SYVADS. V was pared by 5 bases and J by 0 bases, with 8 bases between. The CDR3 spans 13 residues. CDR3 DNA (partial): TGTGCCAGCAGGGGACAAGCAAACACA. Translating gives CASRGQANT. The full CDR3 protein is CASRGQANTEVFF.

This clone came up many times. Germline and genes here are mouse. The sequenced fragment ends 4 residues before the CDR3 boundary, so the rest is inferred from the germline J gene. This rearrangement joins TRBV31 to TRBJ1-2; D remains unclear. Germline-derived CDR1 and CDR2 are GKSSPN and SITVG. V lost 0 bases and J lost 4, with 6 bases in between. This CDR3 contains 12 residues. The part of the CDR3 DNA that was read is TGTGCCTGGAGTCTCTGGTTCTCC. Amino acids: CAWSLWFS. The complete CDR3 protein is CAWSLWFSDYTF.

This clone is medium-sized (0.01 to 0.1%) in the sample. The gene names here belong to mouse. The read halts 4 residues ahead of the CDR3 end, with the missing end drawn from the germline J gene. This chain connects TRBV1 to TRBJ2-3, with D possibly TRBD2 on 5 matching bases. Per germline, CDR1 NSQYPW and CDR2 LRSPGD (reference sequence). The CDR3 runs to 14 residues. The V end lost 0 bases, the J end lost 1 base, and 5 bases lay between the germline ends. The CDR3 DNA, read in part, is TGCACCTGCAGTGCAGACTGGGGTGCAGAA. This translates into CTCSADWGAE. The entire CDR3 is CTCSADWGAETLYF.

In its sample, this clone was seen a few times. These gene names are mouse names. Read sequence stops 4 residues before the CDR3 end, and the germline J gene provides the missing end. This rearrangement joins TRBV13-2 to TRBJ2-5, with D possibly TRBD1 on 7 matching bases. The CDR3 is 14 residues long. The V gene's germline CDR1 is NNHNN and CDR2 SYGAGS (reference sequence). Incomplete CDR3 DNA: TGTGCCAGCGGTGATGCAGGGGGGATGGAC. Translation gives CASGDAGGMD. The CDR3 in its entirety is CASGDAGGMDTQYF.

This clone was recorded at least ten times. Gene names are the mouse ones. The read terminates 4 residues ahead of where the CDR3 ends, so the germline J gene completes it. The chain couples TRBV19 to TRBJ2-3, with 7 bases lining up with TRBD2. Germline CDR1 reads FNHDT; CDR2 reads SITEND (reference sequence). V lost 2 bases and J lost 3; bases outside the gene matches: 3. The CDR3 spans 14 residues. Here the CDR3 reads CASSIKLGAETLYF. The sequenced part of the CDR3 DNA is TGTGCCAGCAGTATTAAACTGGGGGCAGAA.

In this sample, this clone turned up many times. Gene labels here are mouse ones. The read gets to within 4 residues of the CDR3 end, and the germline J gene fills in the rest. The chain recombines TRBV1 with TRBJ2-7, with 10 bases aligning to TRBD1. Looked up from germline, CDR1 is NSQYPW and CDR2 is LRSPGD (reference sequence). The CDR3 runs 14 residues. The CDR3 here is CTCSAWTGGYEQYF. Partial CDR3 DNA: TGCACCTGCAGTGCCTGGACAGGGGGATAT.

This clone has a handful of counts. Mouse names are used for the genes. Read data end 4 residues before the CDR3 end; the end is taken from the germline J gene. This chain uses TRBV13-3 with TRBJ2-4; perhaps TRBD2 as D (5 bases). The CDR3 runs to 15 residues. V was cut by 3 bases and J by 1 base, with 12 bases left in between. Per germline, CDR1 NNHDY and CDR2 SYVADS. The DNA read from the CDR3 is TGTGCCAGCAGTGTCTGGGTAGACGGTCAAAAC. It specifies CASSVWVDGQN. From start to end, the CDR3 is CASSVWVDGQNTLYF.

This clone was observed many times. Here the gene names and germline are mouse. The read ends 4 residues before the CDR3 terminus; that terminus is restored from the germline J gene. The chain couples TRBV13-1 to TRBJ1-1; TRBD1 matches at 9 bases. There are 15 residues in the CDR3. Trimming took 0 bases from V and 1 from J; bases not matched to a gene: 1. CDR1 is NSHNY and CDR2 is SYGAGN in the germline V gene. CDR3 protein: CASSDDRGRNTEVFF. CDR3 bases read: TGTGCCAGCAGTGATGACAGGGGGCGAAACACA.

This clone was observed many times. Gene names are the mouse ones. The read stops 4 residues short of the end of the CDR3; the missing end is completed from the germline J gene. The chain combines TRBV14 with TRBJ2-7; D remains unclear. The CDR3 has 13 residues. The germline V gene encodes CDR1 SGHDT and CDR2 FRDEAV. V was shortened by 1 base and J by 0 bases, with 5 bases between the two germline ends. The CDR3 is CASSFQSSYEQYF. The sequenced CDR3 bases are TGTGCCAGCAGTTTCCAGAGCTCCTAT.

This clone was detected only a few times. Gene labels here are mouse ones. CDR3 loop: CASGDSTDTEVFF. CDR3 DNA (partial): TGTGCCAGCGGTGATTCGACAGACACA. V gene TRBV13-2 combines with J gene TRBJ1-1; perhaps TRBD1 as D (5 bases). The read terminates 4 residues before the CDR3 end, so the remaining end is supplied by the germline J gene. CDR1 is NNHNN and CDR2 is SYGAGS in the germline V gene (reference sequence). V was trimmed by 1 base and J by 3 bases, leaving 7 bases between them. This CDR3 has 13 amino acids.

This clone was recorded at least ten times. The listed genes are named as in mouse. Read sequence stops 3 residues before the CDR3 end, and the germline J gene provides the missing end. V is TRBV24 and J is TRBJ1-6, with D possibly matching TRBD1 (5 bases). TRBJ1-6 counts as an open reading frame of uncertain function. Germline V gives CDR1 KGHTA, CDR2 FRNEEI. Trimming took 3 bases from V and 5 from J, leaving 11 bases between them. This CDR3 is 15 amino acids long. This CDR3 reads CASSLRQKNNSPLYF. The part of the CDR3 DNA that was read is TGTGCCAGCAGTCTCAGACAGAAAAATAATTCGCCC.

This clone was seen repeatedly, ten times or more. The gene names given are mouse names. The read is 4 residues too short to cover the CDR3 end, so that end is filled in from the germline J gene. The rearrangement joins TRBV13-2 to TRBJ2-5, with D possibly TRBD2 on 5 matching bases. V gave up 0 bases and J gave up 1 base, with 6 bases separating them. The CDR3 consists of 14 residues. The germline V gene encodes CDR1 NNHNN and CDR2 SYGAGS (reference sequence). CDR3 DNA (partial): TGTGCCAGCGGTGATGTGGGGTACCAAGAC. It codes for CASGDVGYQD. The full CDR3 reads CASGDVGYQDTQYF.

There are many counts of this clone. The gene names given are mouse names. Read data end 4 residues before the CDR3 end; the end is taken from the germline J gene. The genes are TRBV13-2 and TRBJ1-1, with D maybe TRBD1 (5 bases). The CDR3 runs to 16 residues. Between the trimmed V and J ends, which lost 0 bases and 1 base, there was a span of 13 bases. The germline V gene has CDR1 NNHNN and CDR2 SYGAGS (reference sequence). CDR3 sequence: CASGDAFWQGNTEVFF. The part of the CDR3 DNA that was read is TGTGCCAGCGGTGATGCATTTTGGCAGGGAAACACA.

This clone is deemed medium-sized (0.01 to 0.1%). The germline and genes are mouse ones. Read coverage stops 4 residues before the CDR3 terminus; the germline J gene supplies the remainder. The J gene is TRBJ2-2, the V gene TRBV14, with 11 bases matching TRBD1. The CDR3 consists of 14 residues. From germline, CDR1 is SGHDT and CDR2 FRDEAV. The junction had 0 bases not matched to a gene; V was cut back by 4 bases and J by 4 bases. The CDR3 region is CASSGTGGTGQLYF. Partial CDR3 DNA: TGTGCCAGCAGTGGGACAGGGGGCACCGGG.

A few counts support this clone. Mouse gene names and germline throughout. Read sequence stops 4 residues before the CDR3 end, and the germline J gene provides the missing end. The V call is TRBV19, the J call TRBJ2-1, with 10 bases that match TRBD2. From germline, CDR1 is FNHDT and CDR2 SITEND (reference sequence). With V trimmed by 4 bases and J by 3 bases, 4 bases remained unmatched. The CDR3 runs 15 residues. CDR3 region: CASSVHWGGYAEQFF. The CDR3 bases that were read are TGTGCCAGCAGTGTCCACTGGGGGGGCTATGCT.

This clone is labeled as medium-sized (0.01 to 0.1%). Gene names follow the mouse nomenclature. The read finishes 4 residues shy of the CDR3 end, and the germline J gene is used to complete it. This chain links TRBV13-1 with TRBJ2-7; D not resolved. CDR3 length: 11 amino acids. Germline V gene sequence: CDR1 NSHNY, CDR2 SYGAGN. Trimming shortened V by 3 bases and J by 3 bases, and 4 bases separated the two germline ends. The CDR3 is CASSGHYEQYF. The CDR3 bases that were read are TGTGCCAGCAGTGGACACTAT.

This clone was seen at least ten times. The gene names here belong to mouse. Read data end 4 residues before the CDR3 end; the end is taken from the germline J gene. Other nucleotide sequences from this sample produce the same CDR3. The gene calls are TRBV19 and TRBJ2-7; D is unclear. The CDR3 consists of 12 residues. The germline V gene encodes CDR1 FNHDT and CDR2 SITEND (reference sequence). The CDR3 region is CASSIGGYEQYF. The CDR3 DNA, read in part, is TGTGCCAGCAGTATAGGAGGGTAT.

This clone is categorized as medium-sized. Mouse gene names and germline throughout. CDR3 amino acids: CASSSGIEVFF. The DNA read from the CDR3 is TGTGCCAGCAGTTCAGGGATA. The rearrangement links TRBV13-3 to TRBJ1-1; D may be TRBD1 (5 bases). Coverage ceases 4 residues before the CDR3 finishes, and the germline J gene fills in the end. Germline lookup yields CDR1 NNHDY and CDR2 SYVADS. The length of the CDR3 is 11 residues.